Each of the 23 T cell receptor beta chains below was sequenced from the same sample in a study of shared clonotypes between healthy human individuals. Sequencing was performed with immunoSEQ multiplex PCR; in TCRdb, only in-frame clones are kept and a portion is missing. This table holds around 2,000,000 clones, roughly 95% found once. The sample was naive CD4+ T cells sorted from blood. Subset here: CD45RA+ positively selected. These receptors were taken from a man younger than 30 in good health.

Concerning this clone itself: Other nucleotide sequences in the sample specify the same CDR3. J is TRBJ2-3 and V is TRBV5-1, with D possibly being TRBD2 (6 bases). Looked up from germline, CDR1 is SGHRS and CDR2 is YFSETQ. Between the trimmed V and J ends, which lost 5 bases and 2 bases, there was a span of 12 bases. The CDR3 spans 14 residues. The CDR3 region has the DNA TGCGCCAGCAGTTCGGGGGAATTCACAGATACGCAGTATTTT. It yields the protein CASSSGEFTDTQYF.

The chain has TRBV12-2 and TRBJ1-1. TRBV12-2 is classified as a pseudogene. The CDR3 totals 13 residues. The CDR3: CASRLVGGTEAFF. The CDR3 nucleotides read TGTGCAAGTCGCCTGGTTGGGGGTACTGAAGCTTTCTTT.

V usage is TRBV7-2 and J usage is TRBJ1-1; D is uncertain. The CDR3 sequence is 15 residues long. V was pared by 1 base and J by 0 bases, with 9 bases between. The germline V gene has CDR1 SGHTA and CDR2 FQGNSA. The CDR3 DNA sequence: TGTGCCAGCAGCTTAGGGGCGGTAATGAACACTGAAGCTTTCTTT. Its protein product is CASSLGAVMNTEAFF.

The V gene is TRBV27, the J gene TRBJ1-3; the D gene is possibly TRBD1 (5 bases). Per the germline V gene, CDR1 is MNHEY and CDR2 is SMNVEV (reference sequence). This CDR3 has 16 amino acids. Trimming took 5 bases from V and 1 from J, leaving 15 bases between them. The CDR3 coding sequence is TGTGCCAGCAGTCCCTCCCGTGGGGCTTCTGGAAACACCATATATTTT. Its protein product is CASSPSRGASGNTIYF.

About this clone: A much bigger clone sits one base away, suggesting this may be a read error. The chain employs TRBV10-3 and TRBJ2-5; no reliable D call. CDR1 and CDR2 (germline): ENHRY, SYGVKD. V lost 6 bases and J lost 5, with 10 bases in between. The CDR3 sequence is 12 residues long. The CDR3 reads CAISQVFETQYF. CDR3 DNA sequence: TGTGCCATCAGCCAAGTTTTCGAGACCCAGTACTTC.

V gene TRBV19 combines with J gene TRBJ1-5; D is possibly TRBD1 (5 bases). Trimming stripped 10 bases from V and 7 bases from J, with 20 bases between. The germline V gene has CDR1 LNHDA and CDR2 SQIVND (reference sequence). This CDR3 spans 14 amino acids. DNA of the CDR3: TGTGCCACAAAAGTTCAGGGAGGAAAGCAGCCCCAGCATTTT. Encoded protein: CATKVQGGKQPQHF.

This chain joins TRBV25-1 and TRBJ1-4; 8 bases fit TRBD1. CDR1 is MGHDK, CDR2 SYGVNS, per germline. The ends lost 3 bases at V and 16 bases at J; junction bases unmatched: 7. The CDR3 has 12 amino acids. CDR3 sequence (DNA): TGTGCCAGCAGTGATAACAGGGGGGCGTCGTTTTTT. Translated: CASSDNRGASFF.

CDR3 coding DNA: TGTGCCAGCAGCTTGGTGTTACTAGCGGGAGGGTCCACCGGGGAGCTGTTTTTT. Protein product: CASSLVLLAGGSTGELFF. V is TRBV5-4 and J is TRBJ2-2; 13 bases are a match to TRBD2. The germline CDR1 and CDR2 sequences are SGHNT and YYREEE (reference sequence). The CDR3 spans 18 residues. J was trimmed by 4 bases and V by 0 bases; bases with no gene match: 6.

The chain combines TRBV18 with TRBJ1-1, with a possible D match to TRBD1 (5 bases). Germline V gene data show CDR1 as KGHSH and CDR2 as LQKENI. The length of the CDR3 is 17 residues. V lost 2 bases and J lost 7, with 23 bases in between. In DNA form, the CDR3 reads TGTGCCAGCTCACCAGAATTCTTGGGGCCCGCCCTTGGTGAAGCTTTCTTT. Protein product: CASSPEFLGPALGEAFF. Combining the CDR3 with reference TRBV18 and TRBJ1-1 gives the whole variable domain NAGVMQNPRHLVRRRGQEARLRCSPMKGHSHVYWYRQLPEEGLKFMVYLQKENIIDESGMPKERFSAEFPKEGPSILRIQQVVRGDSAAYFCASSPEFLGPALGEAFFGQGTRLTVV.

V gene TRBV5-6 combines with J gene TRBJ2-3; D is possibly TRBD1 or TRBD2 (5 bases each). V was cut by 0 bases and J by 4 bases, with 21 bases left in between. The germline gives CDR1 SGHDT, CDR2 YYEEEE. CDR3 size: 18 residues. Written as DNA, the CDR3 is TGTGCCAGCAGCTTGGGGCCGCGGCTCCTTCTGGGGGCAGATACGCAGTATTTT. It yields the protein CASSLGPRLLLGADTQYF.

This clone was recorded once. The chain is built from TRBV30 and TRBJ2-5; 7 bases agree with TRBD1. Germline CDR1 GTSNPN, CDR2 SVGIG (reference sequence). The junction had 6 bases not matched to a gene; V was cut back by 7 bases and J by 7 bases. There are 11 residues in the CDR3. The CDR3 sequence is CAYNRGVTQYF. CDR3 coding DNA: TGTGCCTACAACAGGGGTGTGACCCAGTACTTC.

CDR3: CASYDKTGELFF. CDR3 DNA sequence: TGTGCCAGCTATGACAAGACCGGGGAGCTGTTTTTT. This chain joins TRBV5-4 and TRBJ2-2; D remains unclear. The CDR3 is made up of 12 amino acids. Trimming left V 7 bases short and J 5 bases short, with 9 bases between. CDR1 is SGHNT and CDR2 is YYREEE in the germline V gene (reference sequence).

This sequence joins TRBV5-4 and TRBJ2-3; 7 bases are shared with TRBD1. V lost 0 bases, J lost 4 bases, and 8 bases stayed unmatched. The germline gives CDR1 SGHNT, CDR2 YYREEE (reference sequence). The CDR3 consists of 16 residues. The CDR3 loop is CASSLAGQRNADTQYF. The CDR3 DNA sequence: TGTGCCAGCAGCTTGGCGGGACAGAGGAACGCAGATACGCAGTATTTT.

This clone was observed a single time. This chain joins TRBV6-6 and TRBJ1-1; the D is unclear. The CDR3 spans 11 residues. The germline V and J ends were trimmed by 7 bases and 6 bases, with 9 bases remaining between them. The germline V gene encodes CDR1 MNHNY and CDR2 SVGAGI (reference sequence). CDR3 sequence: CASTSRAEAFF. The CDR3 DNA follows: TGTGCCAGCACGAGCCGCGCTGAAGCTTTCTTT.

The chain employs TRBV7-9 and TRBJ2-5; D unresolved. The CDR3 consists of 11 residues. Germline V gene data show CDR1 as SEHNR and CDR2 as FQNEAQ (reference sequence). Deletions cut 3 bases from V and 5 bases from J, with 4 bases between. CDR3 DNA: TGTGCCAGCAGCTTTCCGGAGACCCAGTACTTC. Translated, it gives CASSFPETQYF.

The chain combines TRBV5-1 with TRBJ1-2; TRBD1 agrees at 7 bases. After removal of 3 bases from V and 1 base from J, the junction contained 6 bases not matched to a gene. Germline CDR1 SGHRS, CDR2 YFSETQ. CDR3 length: 15 amino acids. CDR3 sequence (DNA): TGCGCCAGCAGCTCGGACAGGACTTTTAACTATGGCTACACCTTC. Amino acids: CASSSDRTFNYGYTF.

The chain couples TRBV5-6 to TRBJ2-5; D is perhaps TRBD2 (5 bases). From germline, CDR1 is SGHDT and CDR2 YYEEEE. V dropped 0 bases and J dropped 3 bases, with 12 bases sitting between them. This CDR3 is built from 15 residues. CDR3 bases: TGTGCCAGCAGCTTGGGTAGGACTTATAAAGAGACCCAGTACTTC. Amino acids: CASSLGRTYKETQYF.

This clone was observed a single time. V gene TRBV14 combines with J gene TRBJ2-1; D unresolved. This CDR3 contains 13 residues. V was trimmed by 4 bases and J by 9 bases, leaving 13 bases between them. The germline V gene has CDR1 SGHDN and CDR2 FVKESK. DNA of the CDR3: TGTGCCAGCAGCCCGCGTGGGTCGCCTGAGCAGTTCTTC. Amino acid sequence: CASSPRGSPEQFF.

Notes on this clone: Other DNA sequences within the sample encode an identical CDR3. The chain employs TRBV18 and TRBJ2-3; D is unclear. Germline CDR1 and CDR2: KGHSH and LQKENI. Trimming removed 3 bases from V and 1 base from J, with 8 bases in between. This CDR3 spans 14 amino acids. CDR3 residues: CASSPAAGTDTQYF. The CDR3 DNA reads as TGTGCCAGCTCACCTGCCGCCGGCACAGATACGCAGTATTTT.

The count of this clone is one. The chain uses TRBV6-1 and TRBJ2-3; D may be TRBD1 or TRBD2 (5 bases each). This CDR3 comprises 14 residues. V was pared by 0 bases and J by 8 bases, with 12 bases between. Germline loops: CDR1 MNHNS, CDR2 SASEGT. CDR3 in DNA: TGTGCCAGCAGTGAAGCGGGACCCATGGGTACGCAGTATTTT. Protein: CASSEAGPMGTQYF.

The V and J genes are TRBV10-3 and TRBJ1-2, with 8 bases that match TRBD1. This CDR3 contains 14 residues. With 5 bases clipped from V and 6 bases from J, the junction kept 8 bases outside the gene matches. The V gene's germline CDR1 is ENHRY and CDR2 SYGVKD. CDR3 in amino acids: CAISWGTGGHGYTF. DNA of the CDR3: TGTGCCATCAGTTGGGGGACAGGCGGGCATGGCTACACCTTC.

V is TRBV18 and J is TRBJ2-5; D ambiguous. In germline, CDR1 is KGHSH, CDR2 LQKENI. This CDR3 has 13 amino acids. V was clipped by 5 bases and J by 1 base, with 8 bases between them. The DNA of the CDR3 is TGTGCCAGCTCAGCCGGAATCCAAGAGACCCAGTACTTC. Protein sequence: CASSAGIQETQYF. Full variable domain (remainder filled in from reference TRBV18 and TRBJ2-5): NAGVMQNPRHLVRRRGQEARLRCSPMKGHSHVYWYRQLPEEGLKFMVYLQKENIIDESGMPKERFSAEFPKEGPSILRIQQVVRGDSAAYFCASSAGIQETQYFGPGTRLLVL.

The V and J genes are TRBV4-2 and TRBJ2-2, with a possible D match to TRBD1 (6 bases). Germline loops: CDR1 LGHNA, CDR2 YNFKEQ. V was shortened by 1 base and J by 0 bases, with 15 bases between the two germline ends. This CDR3 has 18 residues. The CDR3 loop is CASSQGLTGTTNTGELFF. The CDR3 DNA reads TGTGCCAGCAGCCAAGGCCTAACAGGGACCACGAACACCGGGGAGCTGTTTTTT.